Listed below are T cell receptor beta chains from one sample, sequenced in a study of cytomegalovirus exposure and HLA in healthy donors. Libraries were prepared by immunoSEQ multiplex PCR; TCRdb keeps only in-frame clonotypes and omits some of them. In the table there are nearly 110,000 clones, roughly 80% of which are singletons. The sequencing input was PBMCs. Receptors were obtained from a man aged 40-49 years in good health and CMV-seronegative. Each CDR3 is given with its conserved first and last residue. A D gene is named only where the DNA matches it firmly. Part of the rows lack a size; the others show once, few, many or a class for expanded clones.

v_gene	j_gene	d_gene	abundance	CDR3aa	CDR3nt
TRBV9	TRBJ2-2	TRBD1	.	CASSAGTGGNTGELFF	TGTGCCAGCAGCGCCGGGACAGGGGGGAACACCGGGGAGCTGTTTTTT
TRBV7-8	TRBJ2-7	.	.	CASSLYPRDYEQYF	TGTGCCAGCAGCTTATACCCCCGGGACTACGAGCAGTACTTC
TRBV9	TRBJ1-1	TRBD1	.	CASSSGQGEAFF	TGTGCCAGCAGCTCAGGACAGGGCGAAGCTTTCTTT
TRBV2	TRBJ1-3	.	once	CASSLTWGGAGGNTIYF	TGTGCCAGCAGCCTGACGTGGGGGGGGGCTGGTGGAAACACCATATATTTT
TRBV6-5	TRBJ1-4	.	.	CASRGAGDEKLFF	TGTGCCAGCAGGGGGGCAGGGGATGAAAAACTGTTTTTT
TRBV6-1	TRBJ2-2	TRBD1	.	CASSWTGGYTGELFF	TGTGCCAGCAGTTGGACAGGGGGCTACACCGGGGAGCTGTTTTTT
TRBV19	TRBJ2-3	TRBD1	.	CASSTVDRVGREYF	TGTGCCAGTAGCACCGTCGACAGGGTTGGCAGGGAGTATTTT
TRBV6-5	TRBJ1-1	TRBD1	.	CASRLTGPTEAFF	TGTGCCAGCAGGCTGACAGGGCCCACTGAAGCTTTCTTT
TRBV5-5	TRBJ2-3	.	few	CASSSKDRGALTDTQYF	TGTGCCAGCAGCTCAAAGGACAGAGGGGCGCTCACAGATACGCAGTATTTT
TRBV5-4	TRBJ1-2	.	.	CASSFQRTFSGYTF	TGTGCCAGCAGCTTTCAGAGGACATTTAGCGGCTACACCTTC
TRBV11-2	TRBJ2-5	.	.	CASSTQGGGTQYF	TGTGCCAGCAGCACTCAGGGGGGTGGGACCCAGTACTTC
TRBV11-2	TRBJ2-5	TRBD1	.	CASSSDRGETQYF	TGTGCCAGCAGCTCGGACAGGGGTGAGACCCAGTACTTC
TRBV4-1	TRBJ1-4	TRBD1	.	CASSRPSDRGTEKLFF	TGCGCCAGCAGCCGACCTTCGGACAGGGGGACTGAAAAACTGTTTTTT
TRBV7-9	TRBJ1-2	.	.	CASSPEGGVDGYTF	TGTGCCAGCAGCCCCGAGGGAGGTGTGGATGGCTACACCTTC
TRBV27	TRBJ1-2	TRBD1	.	CASSFDRDYGYTF	TGTGCCAGCAGTTTCGACAGGGACTATGGCTACACCTTC
TRBV11-1	TRBJ1-1	.	.	CASSRQENTEAFF	TGTGCCAGCAGCCGACAGGAGAACACTGAAGCTTTCTTT
TRBV2	TRBJ1-1	TRBD1	few	CASRGGQGFTEAFF	TGTGCCAGCAGAGGCGGACAGGGTTTCACTGAAGCTTTCTTT
TRBV7-8	TRBJ2-2	TRBD1	.	CATQGTGAGELFF	TGTGCCACCCAAGGGACAGGCGCCGGGGAGCTGTTTTTT
TRBV5-1	TRBJ2-3	.	.	CASSSELVGGRTDTQYF	TGCGCCAGCAGCTCGGAGCTCGTGGGGGGTCGCACAGATACGCAGTATTTT
TRBV7-9	TRBJ2-5	TRBD2	once	CASSYWTSGGETQYF	TGTGCCAGCAGCTACTGGACTAGCGGGGGAGAGACCCAGTACTTC
TRBV6-5	TRBJ2-1	TRBD2	.	CASSWASGGNEQFF	TGTGCCAGCAGTTGGGCTAGCGGGGGCAATGAGCAGTTCTTC
TRBV19	TRBJ2-4	.	.	CASSITGIAKNIQYF	TGTGCCAGTAGTATCACAGGGATAGCCAAAAACATTCAGTACTTC
TRBV7-9	TRBJ2-1	TRBD1	.	CASSSWTGLSYNEQFF	TGTGCCAGCAGCTCTTGGACAGGTCTCTCCTACAATGAGCAGTTCTTC
TRBV5-1	TRBJ2-5	TRBD2	few	CASSFGLAGGFQETQYF	TGCGCCAGCAGCTTTGGACTAGCGGGGGGGTTCCAAGAGACCCAGTACTTC
TRBV9	TRBJ2-5	TRBD2	once	CAGLRGLAGGPDETQYF	TGTGCCGGACTTAGAGGACTAGCGGGGGGGCCAGATGAGACCCAGTACTTC
TRBV7-9	TRBJ1-1	TRBD1	.	CASSLDRDTEAFF	TGTGCCAGCAGCTTGGACAGGGACACTGAAGCTTTCTTT
TRBV4-2	TRBJ2-3	TRBD2	.	CASSQVVRGGSDTQYF	TGTGCCAGCAGCCAAGTAGTGCGGGGGGGCTCAGATACGCAGTATTTT
TRBV2	TRBJ2-2	TRBD2	.	CASSGGNWAGELFF	TGTGCCAGTAGCGGGGGGAATTGGGCCGGGGAGCTGTTTTTT
TRBV6-6	TRBJ1-1	.	.	CASSYMAGETEAFF	TGTGCCAGCAGTTACATGGCAGGGGAAACTGAAGCTTTCTTT
TRBV4-2	TRBJ2-3	TRBD2	.	CASSPFGRGTDTQYF	TGTGCCAGCAGCCCTTTTGGGCGGGGGACAGATACGCAGTATTTT
TRBV5-1	TRBJ1-1	TRBD1	.	CASSLGTGMNTEAFF	TGCGCCAGCAGCTTGGGGACAGGGATGAACACTGAAGCTTTCTTT
TRBV29-1	TRBJ2-2	TRBD1	once	CSVTGGKAGELFF	TGCAGCGTGACAGGGGGTAAGGCCGGGGAGCTGTTTTTT
TRBV2	TRBJ2-3	.	.	CASSILRRGTDTQYF	TGTGCCAGCAGCATTCTTAGACGGGGCACAGATACGCAGTATTTT
TRBV2	TRBJ1-4	.	.	CASSYRNEKLFF	TGTGCCAGCAGTTACAGGAATGAAAAACTGTTTTTT
TRBV15	TRBJ1-5	.	.	CATSARQVDQPQHF	TGTGCCACCAGCGCACGACAGGTTGATCAGCCCCAGCATTTT
TRBV4-2	TRBJ2-7	TRBD1	.	CASSQQTGGDYEQYF	TGTGCCAGCAGCCAGCAGACAGGGGGTGACTACGAGCAGTACTTC
TRBV19	TRBJ2-7	.	.	CATAGSGAYEQYF	TGTGCCACCGCAGGGTCTGGGGCTTACGAGCAGTACTTC
TRBV5-4	TRBJ2-3	TRBD2	.	CASSLRGSTQYF	TGTGCCAGCAGCCTGCGGGGGTCTACGCAGTATTTT